Included here is one TCR beta chain sequence, with context. Its specificity is not known. From RNA transcripts, TCR beta CDR3 regions were amplified. The HTBI primer set was used in a first-round RT-PCR of the TCR CDR3. MiXCR, applied by TCRdb to the multiplex PCR reads, yields one record per CDR3 protein. The sample records some 500,000 distinct CDR3 sequences, approximately 16% being singletons. The study included ophthalmopathy patients with Clinical Activity Score at least 3, NOSPECS grade at least 4 and duration under 3 months. Patients with uncontrolled infections, other autoimmune diseases, pregnancy or lactation were excluded. This record comes from a study of T cells in Graves' hyperthyroidism and ophthalmopathy. Study background: Once the initial diagnosis was made, peripheral blood was obtained before any treatment. Study conclusions and caveats: A model of 13 V-J pairs discriminated ophthalmopathy from stable hyperthyroidism.

Germline CDR1 ENHRY, CDR2 SYGVKD. The CDR3 spans 13 residues. V was clipped by 2 bases and J by 8 bases, with 10 bases between them. The sequence was collected from a woman aged 30 to 39 with Graves' ophthalmopathy. The chain combines TRBV10-3 with TRBJ2-1, with D hard to call. Sequenced material: blood. The CDR3 DNA reads TGTGCCATCAGTGAGACGCCCTCAGATGAGCAGTTCTTC. It codes for CAISETPSDEQFF.